Listed below are T cell receptor beta chains from one sample, sequenced in a study of T cells in Graves' hyperthyroidism and ophthalmopathy. TCRdb re-called the multiplex PCR reads through MiXCR, storing one row per CDR3 protein. Counted here are around 530,000 distinct CDR3 sequences, roughly 15% occurring once; the ten biggest clones make up 17%. Material: blood. The receptor set was obtained from a woman between 18 and 30 years old with Graves' ophthalmopathy. Both conserved end residues are part of each CDR3. The order of the fields is D gene, clone size, J gene, V gene, CDR3 DNA, CDR3 protein. The D gene is left open where the match is weak. Only some rows state a clone size, as once, few, many or a class for expanded clones.

d_gene: .
abundance: .
j_gene: TRBJ2-3
v_gene: TRBV14
CDR3nt: TGTGCCAGCAGCCAAGTTTTCCCGGGGTGGACAGATACGCAGTATTTT
CDR3aa: CASSQVFPGWTDTQYF

d_gene: .
abundance: .
j_gene: TRBJ1-1
v_gene: TRBV6-5
CDR3nt: TGTGCCAGCAGTTACGTCCGGGGCCTGAACACTGAAGCTTTCTTT
CDR3aa: CASSYVRGLNTEAFF

d_gene: .
abundance: .
j_gene: TRBJ1-2
v_gene: TRBV28
CDR3nt: TGTGCCAGCAGTTTATACCTGAGCAACTATGGCTACACCTTC
CDR3aa: CASSLYLSNYGYTF

d_gene: .
abundance: few
j_gene: TRBJ1-2
v_gene: TRBV28
CDR3nt: TGTGCCAGCAGTTTGGAACATATATACACCTTC
CDR3aa: CASSLEHIYTF

d_gene: .
abundance: many
j_gene: TRBJ1-6
v_gene: TRBV2
CDR3nt: TGTGCCAGCATGTGGGAAGGGGTTGATAATTCACCCCTCCACTTT
CDR3aa: CASMWEGVDNSPLHF

d_gene: TRBD1
abundance: .
j_gene: TRBJ1-2
v_gene: TRBV6-2/TRBV6-3
CDR3nt: TGTGCCAGCAGCATCCGGGACAGGGGTCCTAACTATGGCTACACCTTC
CDR3aa: CASSIRDRGPNYGYTF

d_gene: .
abundance: many
j_gene: TRBJ1-1
v_gene: TRBV4-1
CDR3nt: TGCGCCAGCAGCCAAGATCCTCGGGGAGGTACTGAAGCTTTCTTT
CDR3aa: CASSQDPRGGTEAFF

d_gene: .
abundance: many
j_gene: TRBJ2-1
v_gene: TRBV7-3
CDR3nt: TGTGCCAGCAGCTTATCGGGGCCGAGGAATGAGCAGTTCTTC
CDR3aa: CASSLSGPRNEQFF

d_gene: .
abundance: few
j_gene: TRBJ2-5
v_gene: TRBV6-5
CDR3nt: TGTGCCAGCAGTTATCGGACAAGGGGGATCGGAGAGACCCAGTACTTC
CDR3aa: CASSYRTRGIGETQYF

d_gene: TRBD1
abundance: .
j_gene: TRBJ1-5
v_gene: TRBV19
CDR3nt: TGTGCCAGTGAACCGGGACAGGGGATGCTTTATAGCAATCAGCCCCAGCATTTT
CDR3aa: CASEPGQGMLYSNQPQHF

d_gene: .
abundance: .
j_gene: TRBJ2-7
v_gene: TRBV19
CDR3nt: TGTGCCAGTAGTATCTTTGGGGGGCTCTACGAGCAGTACTTC
CDR3aa: CASSIFGGLYEQYF

d_gene: .
abundance: many
j_gene: TRBJ2-5
v_gene: TRBV28
CDR3nt: TGTGCCAGCAGTTTAGGGCGACAGAGAAGAGGAGAGACCCAGTACTTC
CDR3aa: CASSLGRQRRGETQYF

d_gene: .
abundance: .
j_gene: TRBJ1-2
v_gene: TRBV6-2/TRBV6-3
CDR3nt: TGTGCCAGCAGTTACGGTTGGCAGGGCGGATATTGGGGCTACACCTTC
CDR3aa: CASSYGWQGGYWGYTF